The clone carrying this T cell receptor beta chain has just a few counts. Its antigen is undetermined. What was amplified from RNA transcripts were TCR beta CDR3 regions. HTBI primers were employed in a first-round RT-PCR of the TCR CDR3. TCRdb analysed the multiplex PCR reads with MiXCR anew, one entry per CDR3 protein. The sample comprises about 560,000 distinct CDR3 sequences, 16% of which are singletons, and 18% rests with the top ten. The sample is drawn from a study of T cells in Graves' hyperthyroidism and ophthalmopathy. Study results and limitations: Stable hyperthyroidism was told apart from ophthalmopathy by a model built on 13 V-J features. Most expanded thyroid clonotypes above 0.001 recurred in blood.

The study left out patients who had uncontrolled infection, other autoimmune disease, pregnancy or lactation. The germline CDR1 and CDR2 sequences are DFQATT and SNEGSKA (reference sequence). The CDR3 loop spans 11 amino acids. V was shortened by 4 bases and J by 5 bases, with 8 bases between the two germline ends. This receptor was taken from a woman aged 18-35 years with Graves' hyperthyroidism. The sample was blood. V usage is TRBV20-1 and J usage is TRBJ1-1; D not certain. CDR3 in DNA: TGCAGTGCTAAATTTTTTACTGAAGCTTTCTTT. Its protein product is CSAKFFTEAFF.